This T cell receptor (beta chain) stems from a study of blood T cell repertoires in COVID-19. Study summary: The study drew acute and convalescent COVID-19 samples from the United States, Italy and Spain. T cells, B-cell-depleted T cells, or PBMCs supplied cDNA or gDNA.

This clone showed up just a few times. Germline lookup yields CDR1 KGHSH and CDR2 LQKENI. The CDR3 contains 16 residues. V shed 4 bases and J shed 2 bases, with 15 bases lying between them. Original data processing: The assay estimated nucleated cells by amplifying reference gene primers. Clones were sequenced by immunoSEQ multiplex PCR, and TCRdb holds only the in-frame ones, with some missing. V and J calls and clone size follow that table, whereas D and trimming were derived from the DNA. Of 300,000 or so clones listed, around 87% are singletons. The specimen sequenced was peripheral blood. The chain employs TRBV18 and TRBJ1-5; D is possibly TRBD1 (6 bases). The source of this sequence is a man aged 45-60 years with active or convalescent COVID-19. CDR3 DNA sequence: TGTGCCAGCTCACTAGGACACTCAGGGGGCAATCAGCCCCAGCATTTT. Protein sequence: CASSLGHSGGNQPQHF.